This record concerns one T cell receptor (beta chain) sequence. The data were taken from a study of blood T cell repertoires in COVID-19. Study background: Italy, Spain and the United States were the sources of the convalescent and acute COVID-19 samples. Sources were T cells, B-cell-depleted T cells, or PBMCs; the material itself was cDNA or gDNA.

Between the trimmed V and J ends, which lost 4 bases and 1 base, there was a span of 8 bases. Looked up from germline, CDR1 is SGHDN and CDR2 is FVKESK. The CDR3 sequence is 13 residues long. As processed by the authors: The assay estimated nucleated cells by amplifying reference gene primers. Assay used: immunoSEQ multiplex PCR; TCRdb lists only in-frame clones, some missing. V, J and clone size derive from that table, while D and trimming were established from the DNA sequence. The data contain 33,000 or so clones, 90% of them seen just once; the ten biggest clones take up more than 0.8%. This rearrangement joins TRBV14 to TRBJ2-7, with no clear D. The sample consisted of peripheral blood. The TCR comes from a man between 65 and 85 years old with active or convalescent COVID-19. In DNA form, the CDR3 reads TGTGCCAGCAGCCTTATCGGGTCCTACGAGCAGTACTTC. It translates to CASSLIGSYEQYF.